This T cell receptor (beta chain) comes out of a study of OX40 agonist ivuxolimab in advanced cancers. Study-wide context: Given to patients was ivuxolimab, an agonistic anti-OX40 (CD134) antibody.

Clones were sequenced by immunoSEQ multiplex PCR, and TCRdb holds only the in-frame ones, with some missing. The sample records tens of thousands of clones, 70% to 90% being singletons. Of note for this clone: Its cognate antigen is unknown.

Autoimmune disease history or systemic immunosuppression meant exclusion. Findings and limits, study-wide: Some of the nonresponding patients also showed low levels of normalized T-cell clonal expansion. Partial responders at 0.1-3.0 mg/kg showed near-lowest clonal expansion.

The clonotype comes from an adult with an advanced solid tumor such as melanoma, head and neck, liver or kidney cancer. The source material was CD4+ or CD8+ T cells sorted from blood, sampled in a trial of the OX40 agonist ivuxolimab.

CDR3 in amino acids: CASSLEKTSGSRDTQYF. As DNA, the CDR3 is TGTGCCAGCAGCTTAGAGAAAACTAGCGGGAGTAGGGATACGCAGTATTTT. This chain links TRBV11-2 with TRBJ2-3, with 11 bases identical to TRBD2. Germline V lookup: CDR1 SGHAT, CDR2 FQNNGV. Unmatched junction bases numbered 8, after V lost 0 bases and J lost 6 bases. This CDR3 region has 17 residues.